Sequencing of this T cell receptor beta chain was carried out in a study of graft-versus-host responses after intestinal transplantation. Study summary: The study gave all recipients anti-thymocyte globulin induction, then tacrolimus and steroids for approximately three years.

TCRdb's table, derived via immunoSEQ multiplex PCR, lists solely in-frame clones and lacks some. The sample has roughly 14,000 clones, roughly a third seen once. The sample holds a few counts of this clone. Stimulators, 200,000 irradiated and violet-dye-labeled cells, were plated with 200,000 CFSE-labeled responder cells. The CDR3 loop spans 15 amino acids. In germline, CDR1 is SGHRS, CDR2 YFSETQ. V lost 4 bases, J lost 0 bases, and 13 bases lay in between. This TCR came from a human patient who received an intestinal transplant. The source was alloreactive CD4+ T cells from a mixed lymphocyte reaction culture, collected before intestinal transplant. Stated subset: CFSE-low proliferating T cells sorted from approximately six-day pre-transplant mixed lymphocyte reaction (GvH or HvG direction). This chain links TRBV5-1 with TRBJ2-5, with a possible D match to TRBD2 (5 bases). The CDR3 nucleotides are TGCGCCAGCAGCCGCGGACCGGGAAACCAAGAGACCCAGTACTTC. It yields the protein CASSRGPGNQETQYF.